The entry below describes one T cell receptor beta chain. Its matching antigen is unknown. A read error is possible here, since a much larger clone lies one base away. Amplified TCR beta CDR3 regions were obtained using RNA transcripts as template. Investigators did first-round RT-PCR with HTBI primers, then second-round multiplex PCR. TCRdb independently ran MiXCR on the multiplex PCR reads; one entry per CDR3 protein. The sample has 500,000 to 600,000 distinct CDR3 sequences, approximately 35% seen once. This sample was included in a study of Graves' ophthalmopathy and Graves' hyperthyroidism. Findings of the study overall: The model achieved approximately 71% sensitivity and under 75% specificity for ophthalmopathy progression. Most thyroid-expanded clonotypes exceeding 0.001 frequency were also found in blood.

Germline V gives CDR1 SQVTM, CDR2 ANQGSEA. V was pared by 6 bases and J by 5 bases, with 16 bases between. The CDR3 runs to 14 residues. J is TRBJ1-4 and V is TRBV29-1; maybe TRBD1 (5 bases). Source material: peripheral blood or thyroid tissue (not recorded which). The clonotype comes from an adult man with Graves' hyperthyroidism. In nucleotides, the CDR3 is TGCAGCGTACGTTACGGGGGACTGAATGAAAAACTGTTTTTT. It specifies CSVRYGGLNEKLFF.